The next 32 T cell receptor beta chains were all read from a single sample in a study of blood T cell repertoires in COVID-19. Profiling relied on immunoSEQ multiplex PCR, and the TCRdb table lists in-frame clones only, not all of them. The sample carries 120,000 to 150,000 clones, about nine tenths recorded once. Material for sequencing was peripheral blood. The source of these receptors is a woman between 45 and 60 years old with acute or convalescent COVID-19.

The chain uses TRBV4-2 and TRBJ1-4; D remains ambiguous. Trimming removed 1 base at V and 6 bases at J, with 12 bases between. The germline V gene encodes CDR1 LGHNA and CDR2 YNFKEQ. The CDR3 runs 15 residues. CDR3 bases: TGTGCCAGCAGCCAAGTAAACCAAAGAGATGAAAAACTGTTTTTT. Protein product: CASSQVNQRDEKLFF.

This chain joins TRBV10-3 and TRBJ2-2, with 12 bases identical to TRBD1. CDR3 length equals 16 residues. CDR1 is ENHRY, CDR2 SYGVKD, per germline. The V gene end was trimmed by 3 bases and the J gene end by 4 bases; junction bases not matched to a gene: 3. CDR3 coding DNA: TGTGCCATCAGTGATGGGGACAGGGGGCTCACCGGGGAGCTGTTTTTT. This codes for CAISDGDRGLTGELFF.

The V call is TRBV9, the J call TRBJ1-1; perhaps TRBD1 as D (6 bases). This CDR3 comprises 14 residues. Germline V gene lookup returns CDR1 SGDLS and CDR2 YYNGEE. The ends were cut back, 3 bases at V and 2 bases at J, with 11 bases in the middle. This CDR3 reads CASSEQGYNTEAFF. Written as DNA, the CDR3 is TGTGCCAGCAGCGAACAGGGCTACAACACTGAAGCTTTCTTT.

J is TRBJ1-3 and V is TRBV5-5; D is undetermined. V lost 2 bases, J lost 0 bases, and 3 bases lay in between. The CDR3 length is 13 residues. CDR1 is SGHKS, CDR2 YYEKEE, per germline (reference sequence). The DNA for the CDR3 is TGTGCCAGCAGCTTCTCCTCTGGAAACACCATATATTTT. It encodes CASSFSSGNTIYF. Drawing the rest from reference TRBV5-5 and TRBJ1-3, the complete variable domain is DAGVTQSPTHLIKTRGQQVTLRCSPISGHKSVSWYQQVLGQGPQFIFQYYEKEERGRGNFPDRFSARQFPNYSSELNVNALLLGDSALYLCASSFSSGNTIYFGEGSWLTVV.

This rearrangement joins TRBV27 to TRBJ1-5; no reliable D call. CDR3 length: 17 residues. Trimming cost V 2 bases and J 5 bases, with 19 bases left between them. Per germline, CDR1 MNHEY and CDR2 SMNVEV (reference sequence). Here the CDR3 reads CASSLAPPGREDQPQHF. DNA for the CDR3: TGTGCCAGCAGTTTAGCCCCTCCGGGGAGGGAGGATCAGCCCCAGCATTTT.

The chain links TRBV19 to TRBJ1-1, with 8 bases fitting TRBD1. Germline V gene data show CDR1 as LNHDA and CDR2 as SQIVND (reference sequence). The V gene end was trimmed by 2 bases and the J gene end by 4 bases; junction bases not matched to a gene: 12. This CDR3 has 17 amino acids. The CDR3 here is CASSITQGAISGTEAFF. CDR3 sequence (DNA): TGTGCCAGTAGTATAACCCAGGGGGCGATTTCGGGCACTGAAGCTTTCTTT.

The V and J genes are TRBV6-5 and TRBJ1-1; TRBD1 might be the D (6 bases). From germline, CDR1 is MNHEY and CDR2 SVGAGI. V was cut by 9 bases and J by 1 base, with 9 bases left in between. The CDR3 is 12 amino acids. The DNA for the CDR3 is TGTGCCAGGGACAGTCAGAACACTGAAGCTTTCTTT. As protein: CARDSQNTEAFF.

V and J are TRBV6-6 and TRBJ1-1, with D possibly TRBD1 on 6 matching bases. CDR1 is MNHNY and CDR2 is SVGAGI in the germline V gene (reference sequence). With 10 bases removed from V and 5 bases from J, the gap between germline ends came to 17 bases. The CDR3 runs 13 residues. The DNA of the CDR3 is TGTGCCACCCGGCAGGGGCGAGAGACTGAAGCTTTCTTT. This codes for CATRQGRETEAFF.

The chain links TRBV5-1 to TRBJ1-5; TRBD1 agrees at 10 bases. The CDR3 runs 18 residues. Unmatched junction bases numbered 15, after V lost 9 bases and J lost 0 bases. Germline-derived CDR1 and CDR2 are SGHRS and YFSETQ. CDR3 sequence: CAIIDRGPENYSNQPQHF. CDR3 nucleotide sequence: TGCGCCATCATTGACAGGGGGCCGGAGAATTATAGCAATCAGCCCCAGCATTTT.

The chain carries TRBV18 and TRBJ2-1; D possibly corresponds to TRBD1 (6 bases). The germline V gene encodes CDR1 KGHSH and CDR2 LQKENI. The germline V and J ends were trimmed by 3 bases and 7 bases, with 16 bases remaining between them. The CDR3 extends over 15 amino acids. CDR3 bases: TGTGCCAGCTCACCGTCGAACTACAGGGAAAATGAGCAGTTCTTC. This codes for CASSPSNYRENEQFF.

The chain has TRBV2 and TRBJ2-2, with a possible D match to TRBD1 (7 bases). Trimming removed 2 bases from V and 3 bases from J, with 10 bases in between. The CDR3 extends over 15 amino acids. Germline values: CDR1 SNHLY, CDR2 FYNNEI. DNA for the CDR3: TGTGCCAGCAGTGAACAGGGGGAGGACACCGGGGAGCTGTTTTTT. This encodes CASSEQGEDTGELFF.

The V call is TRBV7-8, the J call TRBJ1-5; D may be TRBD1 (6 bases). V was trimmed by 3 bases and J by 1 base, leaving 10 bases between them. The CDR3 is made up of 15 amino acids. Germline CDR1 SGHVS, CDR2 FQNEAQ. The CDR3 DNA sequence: TGTGCCAGCAGCTTCGGGACACACAGCAATCAGCCCCAGCATTTT. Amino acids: CASSFGTHSNQPQHF.

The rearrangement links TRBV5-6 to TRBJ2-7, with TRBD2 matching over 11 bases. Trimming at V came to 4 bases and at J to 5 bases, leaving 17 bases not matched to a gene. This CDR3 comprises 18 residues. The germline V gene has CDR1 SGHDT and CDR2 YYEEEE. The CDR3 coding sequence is TGTGCCAGCAGCCCGGGCCGGTTGGGTAGCGGGAGGGCTGACGAGCAGTACTTC. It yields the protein CASSPGRLGSGRADEQYF.

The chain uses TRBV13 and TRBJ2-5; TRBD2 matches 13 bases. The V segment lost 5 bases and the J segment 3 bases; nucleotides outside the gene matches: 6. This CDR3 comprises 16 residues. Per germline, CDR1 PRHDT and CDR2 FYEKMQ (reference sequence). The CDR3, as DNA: TGTGCCAGCAGCCCTGTAGGACTAGCGGGAGAAGAGACCCAGTACTTC. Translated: CASSPVGLAGEETQYF.

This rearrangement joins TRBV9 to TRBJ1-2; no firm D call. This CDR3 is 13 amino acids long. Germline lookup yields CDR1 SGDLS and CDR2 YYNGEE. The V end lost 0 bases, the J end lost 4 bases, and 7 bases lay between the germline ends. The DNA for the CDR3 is TGTGCCAGCAGCGTAGTACCAGGCTATGGCTACACCTTC. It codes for CASSVVPGYGYTF.

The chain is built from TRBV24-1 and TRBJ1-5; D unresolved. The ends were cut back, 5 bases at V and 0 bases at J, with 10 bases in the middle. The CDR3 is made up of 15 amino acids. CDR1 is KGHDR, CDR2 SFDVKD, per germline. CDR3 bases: TGTGCCACCAGTGGTGAAGACTATAGCAATCAGCCCCAGCATTTT. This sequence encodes CATSGEDYSNQPQHF.

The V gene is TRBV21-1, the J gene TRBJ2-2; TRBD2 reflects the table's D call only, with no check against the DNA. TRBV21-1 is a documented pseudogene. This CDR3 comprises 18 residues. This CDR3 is CASSKVLRTSGSTGELFF. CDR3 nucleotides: TGTGCCAGCAGCAAAGTTCTAAGGACTAGCGGGAGCACCGGGGAGCTGTTTTTT.

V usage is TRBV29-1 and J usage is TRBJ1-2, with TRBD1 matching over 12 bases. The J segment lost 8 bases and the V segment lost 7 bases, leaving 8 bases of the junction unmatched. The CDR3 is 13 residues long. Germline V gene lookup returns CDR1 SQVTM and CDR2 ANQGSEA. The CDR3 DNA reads TGCAGCGGAAGAGGGACAGGGGGCCTGGGCTACACCTTC. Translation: CSGRGTGGLGYTF.

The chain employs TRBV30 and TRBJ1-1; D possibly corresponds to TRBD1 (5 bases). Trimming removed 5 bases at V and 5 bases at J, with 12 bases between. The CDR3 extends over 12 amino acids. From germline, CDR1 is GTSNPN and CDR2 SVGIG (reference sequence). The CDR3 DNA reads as TGTGCCTGGGGCCCTCGGGGGACTGAAGCTTTCTTT. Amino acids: CAWGPRGTEAFF. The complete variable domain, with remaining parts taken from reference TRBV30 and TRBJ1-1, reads SQTIHQWPATLVQPVGSPLSLECTVEGTSNPNLYWYRQAAGRGLQLLFYSVGIGQISSEVPQNLSASRPQDRQFILSSKKLLLSDSGFYLCAWGPRGTEAFFGQGTRLTVV.

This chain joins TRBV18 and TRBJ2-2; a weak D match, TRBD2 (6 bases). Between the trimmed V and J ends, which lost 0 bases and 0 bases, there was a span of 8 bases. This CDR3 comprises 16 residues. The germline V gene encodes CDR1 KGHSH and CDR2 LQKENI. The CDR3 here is CASSPPGGSNTGELFF. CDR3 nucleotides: TGTGCCAGCTCACCACCGGGAGGTTCGAACACCGGGGAGCTGTTTTTT.

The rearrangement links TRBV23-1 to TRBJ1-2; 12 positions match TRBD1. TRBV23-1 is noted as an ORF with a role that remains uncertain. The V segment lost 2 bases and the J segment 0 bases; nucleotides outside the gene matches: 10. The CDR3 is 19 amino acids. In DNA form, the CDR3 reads TGCGCCAGCAGTCAACCCCCGGGACAGGGGGCTCATCCTAACTATGGCTACACCTTC. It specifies CASSQPPGQGAHPNYGYTF.

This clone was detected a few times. CDR3 DNA: TGTGCCAGCTCACCACCCTCGCGAGGCTACACCTTC. Translated: CASSPPSRGYTF. The chain employs TRBV18 and TRBJ1-2; no firm D call. V was shortened by 0 bases and J by 8 bases, with 7 bases between the two germline ends. CDR3 length: 12 amino acids. Germline values: CDR1 KGHSH, CDR2 LQKENI.

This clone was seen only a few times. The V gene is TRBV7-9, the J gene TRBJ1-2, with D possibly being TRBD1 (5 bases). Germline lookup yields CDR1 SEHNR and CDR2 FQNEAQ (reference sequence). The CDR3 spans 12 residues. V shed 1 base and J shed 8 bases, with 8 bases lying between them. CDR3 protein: CASSLGGDGYTF. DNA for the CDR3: TGTGCCAGCAGCTTAGGGGGGGACGGCTACACCTTC.

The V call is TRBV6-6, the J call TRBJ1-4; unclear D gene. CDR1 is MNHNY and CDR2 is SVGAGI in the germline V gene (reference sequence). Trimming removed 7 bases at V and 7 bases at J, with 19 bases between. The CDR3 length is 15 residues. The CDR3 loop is CASTMGLGGSEKLFF. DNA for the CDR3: TGTGCCAGCACCATGGGGTTGGGCGGGTCTGAAAAACTGTTTTTT.

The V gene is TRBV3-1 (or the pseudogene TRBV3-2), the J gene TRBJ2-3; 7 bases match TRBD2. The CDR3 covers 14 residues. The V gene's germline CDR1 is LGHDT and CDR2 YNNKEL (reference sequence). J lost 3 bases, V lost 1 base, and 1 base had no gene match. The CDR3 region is CASSQGAGTDTQYF. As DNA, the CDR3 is TGTGCCAGCAGCCAAGGAGCGGGGACAGATACGCAGTATTTT.

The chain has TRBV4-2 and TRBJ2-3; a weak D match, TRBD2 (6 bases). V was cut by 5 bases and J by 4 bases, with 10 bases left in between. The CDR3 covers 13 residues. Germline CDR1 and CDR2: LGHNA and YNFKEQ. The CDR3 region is CASSDTSPDTQYF. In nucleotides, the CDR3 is TGTGCCAGCAGCGACACTAGCCCAGATACGCAGTATTTT.

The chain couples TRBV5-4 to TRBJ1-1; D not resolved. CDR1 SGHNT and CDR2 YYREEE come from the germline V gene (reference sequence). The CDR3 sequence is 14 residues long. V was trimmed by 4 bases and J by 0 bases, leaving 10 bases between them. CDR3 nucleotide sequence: TGTGCCAGCAGCGAAAGTCAGATGAACACTGAAGCTTTCTTT. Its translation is CASSESQMNTEAFF. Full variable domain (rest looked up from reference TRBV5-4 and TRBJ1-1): ETGVTQSPTHLIKTRGQQVTLRCSSQSGHNTVSWYQQALGQGPQFIFQYYREEENGRGNFPPRFSGLQFPNYSSELNVNALELDDSALYLCASSESQMNTEAFFGQGTRLTVV.

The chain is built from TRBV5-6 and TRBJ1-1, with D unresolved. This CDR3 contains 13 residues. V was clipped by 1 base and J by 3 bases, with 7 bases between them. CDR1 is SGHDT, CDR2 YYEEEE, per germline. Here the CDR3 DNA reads TGTGCCAGCAGCTTGACCGCGGACACTGAAGCTTTCTTT. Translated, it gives CASSLTADTEAFF.

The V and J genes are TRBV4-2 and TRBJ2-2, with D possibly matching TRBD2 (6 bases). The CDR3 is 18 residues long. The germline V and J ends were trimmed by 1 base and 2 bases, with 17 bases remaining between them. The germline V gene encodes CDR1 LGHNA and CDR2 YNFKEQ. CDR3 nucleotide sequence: TGTGCCAGCAGCCAAGGGATCAGTATGGGAGGAAACACCGGGGAGCTGTTTTTT. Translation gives CASSQGISMGGNTGELFF.

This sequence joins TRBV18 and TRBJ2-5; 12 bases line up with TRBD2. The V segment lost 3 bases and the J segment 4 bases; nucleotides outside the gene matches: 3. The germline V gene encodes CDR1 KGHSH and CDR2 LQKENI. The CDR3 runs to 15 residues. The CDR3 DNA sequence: TGTGCCAGCTCACCCGGACTAGCGGGATCAGAGACCCAGTACTTC. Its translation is CASSPGLAGSETQYF.

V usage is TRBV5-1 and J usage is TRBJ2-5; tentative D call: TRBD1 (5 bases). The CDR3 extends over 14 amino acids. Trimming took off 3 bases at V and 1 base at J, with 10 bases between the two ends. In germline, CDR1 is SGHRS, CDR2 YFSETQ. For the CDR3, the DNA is TGCGCCAGCAGCTGGCAGGGCGTCCAAGAGACCCAGTACTTC. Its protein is CASSWQGVQETQYF.

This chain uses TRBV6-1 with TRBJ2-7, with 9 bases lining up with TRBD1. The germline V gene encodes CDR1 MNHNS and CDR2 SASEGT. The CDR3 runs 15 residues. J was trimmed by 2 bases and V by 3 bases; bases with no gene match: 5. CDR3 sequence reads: CASSEMTGGAYEQYF. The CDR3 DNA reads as TGTGCCAGCAGTGAGATGACAGGGGGGGCCTACGAGCAGTACTTC.